This T cell receptor (beta chain) came from a study of blood T cell repertoires in COVID-19. At the level of the study: Samples representing acute and convalescent COVID-19 were sourced from the United States, Italy and Spain. PBMCs, B-cell-depleted T cells, or T cells were the source of the cDNA or gDNA that made up the material.

As processed by the authors: Estimated nucleated cell counts came from reference gene primer amplification. TCRdb keeps only in-frame clones here, not all; method: immunoSEQ multiplex PCR. V, J and clone size were drawn from that table, and D and trimming were deduced from the DNA. This sample has 84,000 or so clones, with approximately 92% found just once. The CDR3 spans 13 residues. Trimming removed 5 bases from V and 5 bases from J, with 11 bases in between. Germline CDR1 and CDR2: LGHNT and FRNRAP. The rearrangement links TRBV12-5 to TRBJ2-3; possibly TRBD2 for D (5 bases). This sequence was found in a woman aged 60 to 75 with active COVID-19. The sample taken for sequencing was peripheral blood. The CDR3 bases are TGTGCTAGTGGTCCGGAAGGAGGAGATACGCAGTATTTT. This codes for CASGPEGGDTQYF.